The present TCR beta chain was sequenced within a study of CD8 T cells in ankylosing spondylitis listed by TCRdb under 2017. For the wider study: The study set out to find disease-linked TCR variants by profiling T cell receptor beta repertoires in ankylosing spondylitis patients and healthy donors. Samples of peripheral blood were taken, and for ankylosing spondylitis patients, synovial fluid was collected as well. The full study cohort was made up of 25 ankylosing spondylitis patients and fewer than 120 healthy donors. The research as a whole found: The disease-linked clones showed a CD8+ phenotype and occurred at relatively low frequencies in peripheral blood. Blood from ankylosing spondylitis patients appeared to be characterized by a TCR beta motif made up of under ten highly homologous amino acid variants. Some of the motif variants had been reported before in the synovial fluid and blood of reactive arthritis patients, a finding that suggests common disease-initiation mechanisms. The disease-linked clones were reported to be significantly enriched in matched synovial fluid samples from ankylosing spondylitis patients.

The sequencer was an Illumina HiSeq 2500. TCR beta libraries were prepared by quantitative 5'-RACE with molecular barcodes. The original pipeline was this. Disease-linked TCR variants were identified with a new computational method built on a probabilistic model of VDJ rearrangement. The public reads were quality trimmed at Q25 with fastp and then assembled into clones with MiXCR by TCRdb, keeping productive beta chains. Every distinct CDR3 protein forms one entry, paired with its most common genes and DNA. TCRdb's processing, not the study's, gives the V and J calls here. The sample data list hundreds of thousands of distinct CDR3 sequences, and 26% of these were observed just once. The ten largest clones capture roughly 1% of the sample. On this clonotype itself: Its antigen remains undetermined. There are no base qualities to consult, and no much larger clone falls within one base.

The CDR3 runs 15 amino acids, cysteine and phenylalanine included. Only CDR3 DNA remains: 45 bases, in frame from the first base. Looking up the germline V gene (reference sequence) yields CDR1 SSHAT and CDR2 FNYEAQ. V and J are truncated by 5 bases and 0 bases respectively, leaving an intervening sequence of 12 bases. The material sequenced was blood, either unsorted or a sorted T cell fraction (not recorded which). The chain links TRBV7-7 with TRBJ2-3; there is no confident call for the D gene. The clonotype comes from a male donor with ankylosing spondylitis. CDR3 reads: CASSPQPGSTDTQYF. The sequenced DNA: TGTGCCAGCAGCCCGCAACCTGGGAGCACAGATACGCAGTATTTT.